The present T cell receptor (beta chain) was sequenced within a study of T cells in women clearing cervical HPV infection. There are 12 residues in the CDR3. Trimming removed 7 bases at V and 0 bases at J, with 6 bases between. Germline values: CDR1 ENHRY, CDR2 SYGVKD. The data were produced by immunoSEQ multiplex PCR, yet TCRdb's version contains in-frame clones alone and is incomplete. This sample contains 25,000 to 35,000 clones. Worth noting for this clone: The sequence runs out 3 residues before the end of the CDR3; the remainder is reconstructed from the germline J gene.

This receptor was identified in a woman aged 18-70 years with a cervical HPV16 infection that either progressed to CIN3+ or cleared (not recorded which). Sequencing was done on a sample of blood buffy coat. The chain uses TRBV10-3 and TRBJ2-5; D is undetermined. This CDR3 is CAIKSDQETQYF. The DNA read from the CDR3 is TGTGCCATCAAGTCAGACCAAGAGACC.